This T cell receptor (beta chain) originates from a study of shared clonotypes between healthy human individuals. Findings and caveats of the study: Clonotypes that were shared across a few donors made up 4% to 6% of naive CD4 clonotypes. The diversity represented, both genetic and in exposure history, was limited by few donors.

Using immunoSEQ multiplex PCR, the repertoire was profiled, and TCRdb retains in-frame clones only, with some absent. This sample has 2.3 million or so clones, with over 90% found just once. Memory CD4+ cells were the fraction left after CD45RA+ naive selection. The germline CDR1 and CDR2 sequences are MNHEY and SMNVEV (reference sequence). This CDR3 is built from 12 residues. Trimming removed 4 bases at V and 7 bases at J, with 9 bases between. Remarks on this clone: The antigen is unknown.

The gene calls are TRBV27 and TRBJ2-3; TRBD1 might be the D (6 bases). The sample was naive CD4+ T cells from PBMCs. Regarding subset: CD45RA+ positively selected. This clonotype originated in a man younger than 35 in good health. Some clones in this sample may be carry-over from other donors' samples. The CDR3: CASSSQGHTQYF. In DNA form, the CDR3 reads TGTGCCAGCAGTTCACAGGGCCATACGCAGTATTTT.